Sequencing of this TCR beta chain was carried out in a study of cytotoxic CD8 clonotypes in ibrutinib-treated CLL. Researchers set a sequencing depth target of 1 in 200,000 to 1 in 1 million T cells. TCRdb keeps only in-frame clones here, not all; method: immunoSEQ multiplex PCR. The table shows roughly 220,000 clones, with 60% to 80% occurring only once. Germline CDR1 is SGHVS and CDR2 is FNYEAQ. V was cut by 5 bases and J by 0 bases, with 14 bases left in between. The CDR3 has 16 amino acids. This chain uses TRBV7-6 with TRBJ1-5, with D perhaps matching TRBD1 (6 bases). This clonotype was obtained from a human donor with chronic lymphocytic leukemia. The sequencing here drew on PBMCs, taken after 12 months of ibrutinib treatment. CDR3 nucleotides: TGTGCCAGCAGCATGGACAGTCTATATAGCAATCAGCCCCAGCATTTT. It translates to CASSMDSLYSNQPQHF.